This entry lists 9 T cell receptor beta chains sequenced from one sample in a study of cytomegalovirus exposure and HLA in healthy donors (dated by TCRdb to about 2017). Receptor libraries were prepared by the immunoSEQ multiplex PCR assay. For the multiplex PCR, a mixture combining 60 forward primers for TCR Vbeta segments and 13 reverse primers for TCR Jbeta segments was used. TCRdb limited this immuneACCESS table to in-frame rearrangements with V and J called. A share of clones is missing; checked studies link under half to unresolved V genes, and the rest is unexplained. The table of this sample itemizes some 150,000 clones. 2% to 3% of the sample lies in the top ten. Sequenced: PBMCs. All receptors derive from a man aged 35 to 55 in good health and CMV-seronegative.

The chain is built from TRBV10-3 and TRBJ2-2; 7 nucleotides agree with TRBD2. Germline V CDR1 and CDR2: ENHRY, SYGVKD. The CDR3 has 15 residues. After removal of 10 bases from V and 4 bases from J, the junction contained 12 bases not matched to a gene. The CDR3 coding sequence is TGTGCCACCTGGGGGGTAGCGGGCCGCACCGGGGAGCTGTTTTTT. The encoded protein is CATWGVAGRTGELFF.

The genes are TRBV6-5 and TRBJ1-3, with 7 bases aligning to TRBD1. Germline trimming cut 5 bases from V and 0 bases from J; bases unmatched to any gene: 4. Germline CDR1 MNHEY, CDR2 SVGAGI. CDR3 size: 15 residues. The CDR3 protein is CASSGGQNSGNTIYF. Here the CDR3 DNA reads TGTGCCAGCAGTGGGGGACAGAACTCTGGAAACACCATATATTTT.

The CDR3 DNA is TGTGCCAGCAGCCAACGACTGGAGTTGAAGGAGGCTTTCTTT. It yields the protein CASSQRLELKEAFF. The chain joins TRBV4-2 to TRBJ1-1, with no clear D. Trimming stripped 2 bases from V and 11 bases from J, with 18 bases between. The CDR3 is 14 residues long. CDR1 LGHNA and CDR2 YNFKEQ come from the germline V gene.

The chain joins TRBV6-5 to TRBJ2-7, with D perhaps TRBD1 (6 bases). Trimming stripped 2 bases from V and 3 bases from J, with 17 bases between. CDR1 MNHEY and CDR2 SVGAGI come from the germline V gene. The CDR3 is 16 amino acids. The CDR3 DNA is TGTGCCAGCAGTTACGGGGACACCCGGGTTGGCTACGAGCAGTACTTC. Protein: CASSYGDTRVGYEQYF.

J is TRBJ1-3 and V is TRBV6-5, with D uncertain. The CDR3 is 13 residues long. The germline V and J ends were trimmed by 7 bases and 4 bases, with 11 bases remaining between them. CDR1 is MNHEY, CDR2 SVGAGI, per germline. The CDR3 region is CASTRAQGNTIYF. CDR3 nucleotides: TGTGCCAGCACCCGAGCCCAAGGAAACACCATATATTTT.

CDR3 region: CASSRYRGTRGTTEAFF. In DNA, the CDR3 is TGTGCCAGCAGCAGATACAGGGGGACGAGGGGAACCACTGAAGCTTTCTTT. V usage is TRBV28 and J usage is TRBJ1-1, with TRBD1 matching over 8 bases. The CDR3 length is 17 residues. From germline, CDR1 is MDHEN and CDR2 SYDVKM. V lost 6 bases to trimming and J lost 4 bases; unmatched junction nucleotides: 16.

This CDR3 reads CASSLTGFATNEKLFF. CDR3 in DNA: TGTGCCAGCAGCTTGACAGGGTTTGCAACTAATGAAAAACTGTTTTTT. The V and J genes are TRBV11-2 and TRBJ1-4, with TRBD1 matching over 7 bases. The trim removed 3 bases at V and 0 bases at J, leaving 4 bases unmatched. Germline V gene data show CDR1 as SGHAT and CDR2 as FQNNGV. This CDR3 region has 16 residues. Using reference TRBV11-2 and TRBJ1-4 for the parts outside the CDR3, the full variable domain is EAGVAQSPRYKIIEKRQSVAFWCNPISGHATLYWYQQILGQGPKLLIQFQNNGVVDDSQLPKDRFSAERLKGVDSTLKIQPAKLEDSAVYLCASSLTGFATNEKLFFGSGTQLSVL.

J is TRBJ2-7 and V is TRBV13; D is perhaps TRBD1 (5 bases). This CDR3 comprises 13 residues. Per the germline V gene, CDR1 is PRHDT and CDR2 is FYEKMQ (reference sequence). Between the trimmed V and J ends, which lost 5 bases and 0 bases, there was a span of 8 bases. The CDR3 is CASSKGASYEQYF. CDR3 sequence (DNA): TGTGCCAGCAGCAAAGGGGCCTCCTACGAGCAGTACTTC.

The chain combines TRBV6-1 with TRBJ2-7; 13 bases agree with TRBD2. The CDR3 contains 16 residues. Trimming removed 4 bases from V and 2 bases from J; junction bases left unmatched: 5. CDR1 MNHNS and CDR2 SASEGT come from the germline V gene. In DNA form, the CDR3 reads TGTGCCAGCAGTGCCCAGACTAGCGGGGGGCCCTACGAGCAGTACTTC. It codes for CASSAQTSGGPYEQYF.